These T cell receptor beta chains were read from a single sample in a study of beta chain features in type 1 diabetes. Using immunoSEQ multiplex PCR, the repertoire was profiled, and TCRdb retains in-frame clones only, with some absent. Of 120,000 to 150,000 clones listed, about 10% are singletons. The sequencing sample was made of naive CD4+ T cells from blood. The origin of the receptors is a man between 18 and 35 years old in good health. Each CDR3 is given with its conserved first and last residue. The D gene is left open where the match is weak.

J	V	length	D	CDR3
TRBJ2-5	TRBV6-5	12	NA	CASSGMLETQYF
TRBJ1-5	TRBV4-1	15	NA	CASSQDRGFAQPQHF
TRBJ2-1	TRBV5-1	13	NA	CASSLGQYNEQFF
TRBJ2-3	TRBV6-6	15	TRBD2	CASRGLAGPTDTQYF
TRBJ2-3	TRBV9	15	NA	CASSASLTRTDTQYF
TRBJ2-5	TRBV7-9	14	TRBD1	CASSHGQGYETQYF
TRBJ1-1	TRBV20-1	11	NA	CRAFGGTEAFF
TRBJ1-2	TRBV25-1	13	TRBD1	CASSETGKRGYTF
TRBJ1-1	TRBV25-1	11	NA	CASSAGTEAFF
TRBJ2-1	TRBV4-1	15	TRBD2	CASSSGGASYNEQFF
TRBJ2-7	TRBV28	15	NA	CASSPGGGTSYEQYF
TRBJ2-5	TRBV19	15	TRBD1	CASSIRRGNQETQYF
TRBJ1-5	TRBV7-9	17	NA	CASSLEAGWNSNQPQHF
TRBJ1-2	TRBV6-5	13	TRBD1	CASTRQGVYRYTF
TRBJ2-7	TRBV5-1	11	NA	CASSIAAEQYF
TRBJ2-7	TRBV20-1	10	NA	CSASQYEQYF
TRBJ1-2	TRBV19	12	TRBD1	CASSHRGDGYTF
TRBJ2-5	TRBV7-2	13	NA	CASSLGQGETQYF
TRBJ1-4	TRBV6-5	13	TRBD1	CASSYRDREKLFF
TRBJ1-1	TRBV29-1	14	TRBD1	CSVAQQGARTEAFF
TRBJ2-7	TRBV6-6	16	TRBD1	CASSYSGTARSYEQYF
TRBJ1-5	TRBV5-1	14	NA	CASSLVGGSQPQHF
TRBJ2-7	TRBV7-2	13	TRBD1	CASSPQGAGEQYF
TRBJ2-3	TRBV18	16	TRBD1	CASSRTGQKSTDTQYF
TRBJ1-4	TRBV4-3	16	TRBD1	CASSRTGAPTNEKLFF
TRBJ2-1	TRBV27	16	NA	CASSSREGAIYNEQFF
TRBJ2-4	TRBV7-8	15	TRBD1	CASSRQAGGESIQYF
TRBJ2-3	TRBV9	20	TRBD2	CASSALHPRLAGVMADTQYF
TRBJ2-1	TRBV4-1	14	NA	CASSQAGRDNEQFF
TRBJ1-2	TRBV7-9	14	NA	CASSLVPSNYGYTF
TRBJ1-2	TRBV18	14	NA	CASSNLLQGSGYTF
TRBJ1-4	TRBV14	16	NA	CASSQFQGIHNEKLFF
TRBJ2-7	TRBV18	15	NA	CASSPTQSSGYEQYF
TRBJ2-4	TRBV5-1	13	NA	CASSPGERNIQYF
TRBJ2-5	TRBV2	13	NA	CASRTGWEETQYF
TRBJ2-1	TRBV6-5	15	TRBD2	CASSVGGGPYNEQFF
TRBJ1-4	TRBV18	15	TRBD1	CASSQLTGTNEKLFF
TRBJ2-7	TRBV19	15	TRBD2	CASSPGLATAYEQYF
TRBJ2-7	TRBV6-1	11	NA	CASSGGFEQYF
TRBJ2-3	TRBV28	15	TRBD2	CASSSSGGWEDTQYF
TRBJ1-4	TRBV7-9	14	NA	CASSLATVGEKLFF